These T cell receptor beta chains were read from a single sample in a study of cytomegalovirus exposure and HLA in healthy donors. Generated by immunoSEQ multiplex PCR, the TCRdb table keeps only in-frame clones and is missing some. This sample has some 150,000 clones, with roughly 77% found just once. Sequencing was done on a sample of PBMCs. Every receptor here comes from a woman aged 25 to 39 in good health and CMV-seronegative. The CDR3 runs from the conserved cysteine through the conserved F or W. A D gene is named only where the DNA matches it firmly. Clone size is stated in some rows and not others, as once, few, many or a class when expanded.

v_gene,j_gene,d_gene,len,abundance,CDR3aa,CDR3nt
TRBV6-1,TRBJ2-6,TRBD1,15,-,CASELGGRGANVLTF,TGTGCCAGCGAGCTAGGGGGCAGAGGGGCCAACGTCCTGACTTTC
TRBV5-4,TRBJ1-1,-,15,-,CASSSGRQENTEAFF,TGTGCCAGCAGCTCCGGACGACAGGAGAACACTGAAGCTTTCTTT
TRBV19,TRBJ2-3,-,15,once,CASSILERGTDTQYF,TGTGCCAGTAGTATCCTAGAGAGGGGCACAGATACGCAGTATTTT
TRBV7-8,TRBJ2-2,TRBD1,16,-,CASSFTGTGEAGELFF,TGTGCCAGCAGCTTTACCGGGACAGGGGAGGCCGGGGAGCTGTTTTTT
TRBV2,TRBJ1-4,TRBD1,14,-,CASSGTGSREKLFF,TGTGCCAGCAGCGGGACAGGGTCTCGGGAAAAACTGTTTTTT
TRBV7-8,TRBJ1-4,-,15,-,CASSLAGGKGEKLFF,TGTGCCAGCAGCTTAGCGGGAGGGAAAGGCGAAAAACTGTTTTTT
TRBV6-5,TRBJ1-6,-,14,-,CASSYKGYNSPLHF,TGTGCCAGCAGTTACAAGGGGTATAATTCACCCCTCCACTTT
TRBV7-6,TRBJ1-4,TRBD1,16,-,CASSSQAAGTGEKLFF,TGTGCCAGCAGCTCGCAAGCTGCCGGGACAGGTGAAAAACTGTTTTTT
TRBV7-9,TRBJ2-5,-,14,-,CASSLLATQETQYF,TGTGCCAGCAGCTTATTAGCTACCCAAGAGACCCAGTACTTC
TRBV10-2,TRBJ2-3,TRBD2,14,once,CASRISGSTDTQYF,TGCGCCAGCAGGATTAGCGGGAGCACAGATACGCAGTATTTT
TRBV11-2,TRBJ1-1,-,13,-,CASSLIGDTEAFF,TGTGCCAGCAGCTTAATAGGGGACACTGAAGCTTTCTTT
TRBV4-1,TRBJ2-5,TRBD2,16,few,CASSQGDGGAYETQYF,TGCGCCAGCAGCCAAGGTGACGGGGGGGCGTATGAGACCCAGTACTTC
TRBV2,TRBJ2-7,TRBD1,14,-,CASQMDRVGYEQYF,TGTGCCAGCCAGATGGACAGGGTAGGCTACGAGCAGTACTTC
TRBV7-8,TRBJ1-1,-,13,few,CASSLQENTEAFF,TGTGCCAGCAGCTTACAGGAGAACACTGAAGCTTTCTTT
TRBV6-5,TRBJ1-2,-,14,-,CASSYAGGVYGYTF,TGTGCCAGCAGTTACGCCGGGGGGGTCTATGGCTACACCTTC
TRBV12-5,TRBJ1-1,-,14,few,CASGLREAATEAFF,TGTGCTAGTGGTTTGCGGGAAGCTGCAACTGAAGCTTTCTTT
TRBV7-3,TRBJ2-1,-,15,-,CASSFQGLGNNEQFF,TGTGCCAGCAGCTTCCAGGGTTTGGGTAACAATGAGCAGTTCTTC
TRBV7-9,TRBJ2-7,TRBD1,15,-,CASSYQGQGAYEQYF,TGTGCCAGCAGCTATCAGGGACAGGGGGCCTACGAGCAGTACTTC
TRBV14,TRBJ1-1,-,16,few,CASSHRRTGLNTEAFF,TGTGCCAGCAGCCATAGAAGAACAGGGCTGAACACTGAAGCTTTCTTT
TRBV6-6,TRBJ2-7,TRBD2,13,once,CAIRGGSSYEQYF,TGTGCCATCCGGGGCGGGAGCTCCTACGAGCAGTACTTC
TRBV5-1,TRBJ2-1,TRBD2,15,-,CASSSGLAGYNEQFF,TGCGCCAGCAGCTCGGGCCTAGCGGGTTACAATGAGCAGTTCTTC
TRBV23-1,TRBJ1-5,TRBD1,17,-,CAIRGDRQFPPFSSQHF,TGCGCCATCCGGGGGGACAGGCAATTCCCACCTTTCAGTTCCCAGCATTTT
TRBV2,TRBJ2-1,-,13,-,CASSESGYNEQFF,TGTGCCAGCAGTGAAAGCGGATACAATGAGCAGTTCTTC
TRBV23-1,TRBJ2-7,-,13,-,CATPEGPPYEQYF,TGCGCCACCCCTGAGGGCCCACCCTACGAGCAGTACTTC
TRBV14,TRBJ2-7,TRBD2,12,few,CASSMTSAEQYF,TGTGCCAGCAGCATGACTAGCGCCGAGCAGTACTTC
TRBV2,TRBJ1-3,-,13,-,CASRGESGNTIYF,TGTGCCAGCAGGGGAGAATCGGGAAACACCATATATTTT
TRBV19,TRBJ2-3,TRBD1,15,-,CASSIGTASTDTQYF,TGTGCCAGTAGTATCGGGACAGCTAGCACAGATACGCAGTATTTT
TRBV5-1,TRBJ2-5,-,11,-,CASSLEREQYF,TGCGCCAGCAGCTTGGAGAGGGAGCAGTACTTC
TRBV4-1,TRBJ2-3,-,16,-,CASSQEPGVGADTQYF,TGCGCCAGCAGCCAAGAGCCAGGGGTCGGGGCAGATACGCAGTATTTT
TRBV14,TRBJ1-4,-,15,-,CASSPGEATNEKLFF,TGTGCCAGCAGCCCCGGTGAAGCAACTAATGAAAAACTGTTTTTT
TRBV12-5,TRBJ2-1,TRBD2,13,-,CASGLEAGVEQFF,TGTGCTAGTGGTTTAGAAGCGGGAGTTGAGCAGTTCTTC
TRBV6-5,TRBJ2-5,-,16,-,CASSYISPGTQETQYF,TGTGCCAGCAGTTATATAAGTCCAGGCACTCAAGAGACCCAGTACTTC
TRBV5-1,TRBJ2-5,-,15,-,CASRHNTGPQETQYF,TGCGCCAGCAGACATAATACAGGGCCCCAAGAGACCCAGTACTTC
TRBV19,TRBJ2-1,TRBD2,15,-,CASSIGQREINEQFF,TGTGCCAGTAGTATCGGCCAGCGGGAGATCAATGAGCAGTTCTTC
TRBV10-2,TRBJ1-5,-,14,few,CASSEVNSNQPQHF,TGCGCCAGCAGTGAGGTCAATAGCAATCAGCCCCAGCATTTT
TRBV7-3,TRBJ2-2,TRBD2,15,-,CASSQRWGGTGELFF,TGTGCCAGCAGCCAACGCTGGGGGGGGACCGGGGAGCTGTTTTTT
TRBV5-1,TRBJ2-5,-,14,-,CASSPGPEGETQYF,TGCGCCAGCAGCCCGGGACCGGAGGGGGAGACCCAGTACTTC
TRBV9,TRBJ2-4,-,13,-,CASSVDYGGIQYF,TGTGCCAGCAGCGTAGACTACGGGGGCATTCAGTACTTC
TRBV6-6,TRBJ1-2,-,15,-,CASSRTGESIYGYTF,TGTGCCAGCAGCCGAACCGGGGAATCTATCTATGGCTACACCTTC
TRBV19,TRBJ2-7,TRBD1,15,few,CASSSGQGLPYEQYF,TGTGCCAGTAGTTCAGGACAGGGGCTACCCTACGAGCAGTACTTC
TRBV6-1,TRBJ2-7,-,13,-,CASMPQGAYEQYF,TGTGCCAGCATGCCTCAGGGCGCCTACGAGCAGTACTTC
TRBV7-9,TRBJ1-1,-,13,-,CASTQFLQGAAFF,TGTGCCAGCACCCAATTCCTACAGGGTGCGGCTTTCTTT
TRBV25-1,TRBJ2-2,TRBD1,15,-,CASRTGEGDTGELFF,TGTGCCAGCAGGACAGGGGAAGGTGACACCGGGGAGCTGTTTTTT
TRBV6-5,TRBJ1-1,-,11,few,CASSQGTEAFF,TGTGCCAGCAGCCAGGGAACTGAAGCTTTCTTT
TRBV6-1,TRBJ1-2,-,14,-,CASSEDPGGYGYTF,TGTGCCAGCAGTGAAGATCCGGGAGGCTATGGCTACACCTTC
TRBV28,TRBJ1-4,-,16,-,CASSLGLGRGNEKLFF,TGTGCCAGCAGTTTGGGACTTGGAAGAGGTAATGAAAAACTGTTTTTT
TRBV6-1,TRBJ2-7,-,14,-,CASTLGAQTYEQYF,TGTGCCAGCACCCTGGGGGCCCAAACCTACGAGCAGTACTTC
TRBV28,TRBJ1-6,-,14,-,CASSPGQPNSPLHF,TGTGCCAGCAGTCCTGGACAGCCCAATTCACCCCTCCACTTT
TRBV19,TRBJ1-4,-,12,-,CASRTVNEKLFF,TGTGCCAGTAGGACAGTAAATGAAAAACTGTTTTTT
TRBV2,TRBJ2-1,TRBD1,12,few,CASSWDSNEQFF,TGTGCCAGCAGTTGGGACAGCAATGAGCAGTTCTTC